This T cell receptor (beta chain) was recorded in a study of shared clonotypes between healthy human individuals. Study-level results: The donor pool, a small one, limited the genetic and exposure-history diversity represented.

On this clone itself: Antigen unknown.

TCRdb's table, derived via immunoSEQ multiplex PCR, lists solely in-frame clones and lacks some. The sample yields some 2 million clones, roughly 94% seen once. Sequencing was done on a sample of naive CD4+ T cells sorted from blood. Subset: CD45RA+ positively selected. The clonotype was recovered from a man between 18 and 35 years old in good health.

The CDR3 sequence is CASSQGAGTEAFF. CDR3 sequence (DNA): TGTGCCAGTAGTCAGGGAGCAGGCACTGAAGCTTTCTTT. This chain uses TRBV19 with TRBJ1-1; the D gene is possibly TRBD1 (5 bases). The germline V gene has CDR1 LNHDA and CDR2 SQIVND (reference sequence). This CDR3 is built from 13 residues. V was cut by 5 bases and J by 4 bases, with 11 bases left in between.